This TCR beta chain was recovered during a study of blood T cells in healthy people across ages. This clonotype was recorded a few times. Its antigen is still unknown. The V end lost 2 bases, the J end lost 2 bases, and 4 bases lay between the germline ends. This CDR3 has 14 residues. Germline CDR1 reads PRHDT; CDR2 reads FYEKMQ (reference sequence). A second PCR of 7 to 11 cycles used a sample-barcoded 5' primer and a J-beta primer mix. A single record per CDR3 protein comes from TCRdb applying MiXCR to the 5' RACE reads. The sample shows approximately 730,000 distinct CDR3 sequences, 53% of them seen only once. Study observations and caveats: Both higher diversity and more naive CD4+ cells marked long-lived donors when set against aged donors.

The sequenced sample was blood. The gene calls are TRBV13 and TRBJ2-6, with D unresolved. The receptor's source is a man older than 75 in good health. CDR3 in amino acids: CASSLRTGANVLTF. CDR3 DNA sequence: TGTGCCAGCAGCTTAAGGACTGGGGCCAACGTCCTGACTTTC. The variable domain in full, with the rest retrieved from reference TRBV13 and TRBJ2-6, is AAGVIQSPRHLIKEKRETATLKCYPIPRHDTVYWYQQGPGQDPQFLISFYEKMQSDKGSIPDRFSAQQFSDYHSELNMSSLELGDSALYFCASSLRTGANVLTFGAGSRLTVL.